Shown below are 20 T cell receptor beta chains from a single sample sequenced in a study of T-cell memory formation after mild COVID-19. MiXCR, run by TCRdb on the 5' RACE reads, gives a single entry per CDR3 protein. Among approximately 7,400 distinct CDR3 sequences listed, about 54% were seen once. Sequences were obtained from PBMCs or a T cell subset sorted from them (not recorded which). The receptor source for this set is an adult who had mild COVID-19 (a few samples of this study predate the infection). Cell type and time point are not known.

The chain couples TRBV7-9 to TRBJ2-3; 8 bases align to TRBD2. Germline V gives CDR1 SEHNR, CDR2 FQNEAQ (reference sequence). The junction had 6 bases not matched to a gene; V was cut back by 4 bases and J by 6 bases. The CDR3 runs 14 residues. The chain's CDR3 is CASSSTSERDTQYF. The CDR3 DNA sequence: TGTGCCAGCAGCTCGACTAGCGAGAGGGATACGCAGTATTTT.

V is TRBV3-2 and J is TRBJ2-7. TRBV3-2 is noted as a pseudogene. There are 14 residues in the CDR3. CDR3 sequence: CASSPLRDLYEQYV. The CDR3 bases are TGTGCCAGCAGCCCACTCCGGGACCTCTACGAGCAGTACGTC.

The chain combines TRBV6-5 with TRBJ2-7; 7 bases are a match to TRBD1. Germline V gives CDR1 MNHEY, CDR2 SVGAGI. V was clipped by 3 bases and J by 3 bases; unmatched bases: 11. This CDR3 has 16 amino acids. The CDR3 region is CASSYIRGKPDYEQYF. DNA of the CDR3: TGTGCCAGCAGTTATATCAGGGGGAAGCCTGACTACGAGCAGTACTTC.

The V call is TRBV7-2, the J call TRBJ2-5; D gene uncertain. CDR1 SGHTA and CDR2 FQGNSA come from the germline V gene. The CDR3 runs 11 residues. The V end was cut by 4 bases, the J end by 5 bases, with 5 bases between. Here the CDR3 DNA reads TGTGCCAGCAGCTCCTGGGAGACCCAGTACTTC. It encodes CASSSWETQYF.

The CDR3 bases are TGCAGTGCTAGAGGGACTAGCGGGAAGGAGGGAAGCATTCAGTACTTC. It encodes CSARGTSGKEGSIQYF. This chain joins TRBV20-1 and TRBJ2-4, with 12 positions matching TRBD2. From germline, CDR1 is DFQATT and CDR2 SNEGSKA (reference sequence). This CDR3 contains 16 residues. Trimming at V came to 1 base and at J to 9 bases, leaving 10 bases not matched to a gene.

Within the sample, this clonotype is medium-sized. The CDR3 reads CSVVFGAVEAFF. CDR3 in DNA: TGCAGCGTCGTTTTTGGGGCAGTTGAAGCTTTCTTT. V usage is TRBV29-1 and J usage is TRBJ1-1, with D possibly being TRBD1 (5 bases). Trimming left V 6 bases short and J 7 bases short, with 15 bases between. CDR3 length: 12 residues. From germline, CDR1 is SQVTM and CDR2 ANQGSEA.

This clonotype has only a few counts. The V and J genes are TRBV7-6 and TRBJ2-3, with TRBD1 matching over 8 bases. The CDR3 runs 19 residues. V lost 5 bases to trimming and J lost 1 base; unmatched junction nucleotides: 17. The V gene's germline CDR1 is SGHVS and CDR2 FNYEAQ. In DNA, the CDR3 is TGTGCCAGCAGCCCACTAGCAACTACAGGGGGACAGGGCACAGATACGCAGTATTTT. Translation: CASSPLATTGGQGTDTQYF.

This clonotype is judged medium-sized. J is TRBJ2-7 and V is TRBV10-2; D not certain. Germline V lookup: CDR1 WSHSY, CDR2 SAAADI. CDR3 length equals 12 residues. The V and J ends lost 3 bases and 4 bases respectively, with 7 bases between them. CDR3 coding DNA: TGCGCCAGCAGTGACCGTGCGTACGAGCAGTACTTC. This sequence encodes CASSDRAYEQYF.

This clonotype counts as medium-sized. The chain joins TRBV20-1 to TRBJ1-4, with D possibly TRBD1 on 6 matching bases. The CDR3 sequence is 15 residues long. CDR1 DFQATT and CDR2 SNEGSKA come from the germline V gene (reference sequence). Trimming took 1 base from V and 3 from J, leaving 12 bases between them. This chain's CDR3 is CSARAGAQPNEKLFF. The CDR3 bases are TGCAGTGCTAGAGCAGGGGCGCAGCCTAATGAAAAACTGTTTTTT.

Only a few counts were recorded for this clonotype. The J gene is TRBJ2-7, the V gene TRBV4-3, with a weak D call TRBD2 (6 bases). The germline gives CDR1 LGHNA, CDR2 YSLEER. Trimming cost V 1 base and J 0 bases, with 10 bases left between them. This CDR3 has 15 residues. The CDR3 protein is CASSQARGSSYEQYF. CDR3 DNA: TGCGCCAGCAGCCAAGCGCGGGGAAGCTCCTACGAGCAGTACTTC.

V gene TRBV18 combines with J gene TRBJ1-1; tentatively, D is TRBD1 (6 bases). The CDR3 runs 14 residues. V was pared by 3 bases and J by 2 bases, with 10 bases between. The V gene's germline CDR1 is KGHSH and CDR2 LQKENI. The chain's CDR3 is CASSPRTVNTEAFF. The CDR3 nucleotides read TGTGCCAGCTCACCCCGGACAGTCAACACTGAAGCTTTCTTT. The full variable domain, in which reference TRBV18 and TRBJ1-1 provide the parts outside the CDR3, is NAGVMQNPRHLVRRRGQEARLRCSPMKGHSHVYWYRQLPEEGLKFMVYLQKENIIDESGMPKERFSAEFPKEGPSILRIQQVVRGDSAAYFCASSPRTVNTEAFFGQGTRLTVV.

In its sample, this clonotype is medium-sized. The chain uses TRBV9 and TRBJ2-2; possibly TRBD1 for D (6 bases). CDR1 and CDR2 (germline): SGDLS, YYNGEE. V was cut by 3 bases and J by 3 bases, with 12 bases left in between. This CDR3 has 15 amino acids. The DNA of the CDR3 is TGTGCCAGCAGCGCACAGGGTATCGACACCGGGGAGCTGTTTTTT. It specifies CASSAQGIDTGELFF.

The rearrangement joins TRBV18 to TRBJ1-2; TRBD1 agrees at 8 bases. Germline CDR1 KGHSH, CDR2 LQKENI. This CDR3 region has 13 residues. V shed 6 bases and J 3 bases; nucleotides not matched to a gene: 3. DNA for the CDR3: TGTGCCAGCTCGGACAGGGACGACTATGGCTACACCTTC. It is translated as CASSDRDDYGYTF. Using reference TRBV18 and TRBJ1-2 for the parts outside the CDR3, the full variable domain is NAGVMQNPRHLVRRRGQEARLRCSPMKGHSHVYWYRQLPEEGLKFMVYLQKENIIDESGMPKERFSAEFPKEGPSILRIQQVVRGDSAAYFCASSDRDDYGYTFGSGTRLTVV.

Only one count was recorded for this clonotype. The chain's CDR3 is CAISVGEFSNQPQHF. The CDR3, as DNA: TGTGCCATCAGTGTGGGGGAATTTAGCAATCAGCCCCAGCATTTT. The chain has TRBV10-3 and TRBJ1-5, with D tentatively TRBD1 (5 bases). Trimming took off 4 bases at V and 0 bases at J, with 10 bases between the two ends. Germline V CDR1 and CDR2: ENHRY, SYGVKD. The CDR3 has 15 residues.

In this sample, this clonotype turned up many times. A single base separates this from a much larger clone, so it may be a read error. The chain joins TRBV28 to TRBJ2-7; D is tentatively TRBD1 or TRBD2 (5 bases each). Germline V gene lookup returns CDR1 MDHEN and CDR2 SYDVKM. The CDR3 extends over 12 amino acids. This CDR3 is CASSPGPGEQCV. As DNA, the CDR3 is TGTGCCAGCAGTCCGGGGCCTGGGGAGCAGTGCGTC.

The chain employs TRBV5-1 and TRBJ2-3; 9 nucleotides align to TRBD1. Trimming at V came to 7 bases and at J to 3 bases, leaving 9 bases not matched to a gene. There are 15 residues in the CDR3. CDR1 is SGHRS and CDR2 is YFSETQ in the germline V gene. CDR3 nucleotide sequence: TGCGCCAGCTCGACGGGGACAGGGACGACAGATACGCAGTATTTT. This encodes CASSTGTGTTDTQYF.

CDR3 bases: TGTGCCAGCAGCCCCGACTCTCTCTACACCTTC. Residues: CASSPDSLYTF. The chain recombines TRBV7-9 with TRBJ1-2, with unresolved D. Germline V CDR1 and CDR2: SEHNR, FQNEAQ (reference sequence). V shed 5 bases and J shed 10 bases, with 11 bases lying between them. CDR3 size: 11 residues.

The rearrangement joins TRBV7-2 to TRBJ2-5; possible D gene TRBD1, 5 bases. The V gene lost 5 bases and the J gene lost 0 bases, with 7 bases spanning the gap. Per the germline V gene, CDR1 is SGHTA and CDR2 is FQGNSA. The CDR3 is made up of 13 amino acids. The CDR3 sequence: CASSPGYQETQYF. Here the CDR3 DNA reads TGTGCCAGCAGCCCAGGGTACCAAGAGACCCAGTACTTC.

This clonotype is termed medium-sized. This chain joins TRBV23-1 and TRBJ2-5, with D perhaps matching TRBD2 (6 bases). TRBV23-1 counts as an open reading frame of uncertain function. The CDR3 sequence is 16 residues long. V dropped 4 bases and J dropped 3 bases, with 18 bases sitting between them. The CDR3 reads CASSPRVRGFEETQYF. The CDR3 nucleotides read TGCGCCAGCAGTCCTAGGGTCCGGGGGTTCGAAGAGACCCAGTACTTC.

This sequence joins TRBV5-1 and TRBJ1-2; 11 bases line up with TRBD1. The CDR3 spans 16 residues. Losses at the gene ends were 5 bases for V and 2 bases for J; bases not matched to a gene: 8. The germline V gene has CDR1 SGHRS and CDR2 YFSETQ. The CDR3 DNA reads TGCGCCAGCAGACCGGGACAGGGGGACTTCAACTATGGCTACACCTTC. Encoded protein: CASRPGQGDFNYGYTF.